Listed below are T cell receptor beta chains from one sample, sequenced in a study of blood T cell repertoires in COVID-19. Generated by immunoSEQ multiplex PCR, the TCRdb table keeps only in-frame clones and is missing some. The table records roughly 21,000 clones, about nine tenths of them present only once. Source material: peripheral blood. These receptor sequences come from a woman aged 80 or over with active or convalescent COVID-19. Both conserved end residues are part of each CDR3. A D gene is named only where the DNA matches it firmly. Only some rows state a clone size, as once, few, many or a class for expanded clones.

v_gene,abundance,j_gene,d_gene,CDR3aa,CDR3nt
TRBV5-5,.,TRBJ1-1,.,CASSEGGTLNTEAFF,TGTGCCAGCAGCGAAGGGGGTACCCTGAACACTGAAGCTTTCTTT
TRBV7-9,.,TRBJ1-5,TRBD1,CASSLGTGTGLTQPQHF,TGTGCCAGCAGCTTAGGGACCGGGACAGGGCTCACTCAGCCCCAGCATTTT
TRBV5-8,.,TRBJ1-2,TRBD1,CASSEVDRTGYGYTF,TGTGCCAGCAGCGAAGTGGACAGGACCGGGTATGGCTACACCTTC
TRBV7-9,.,TRBJ1-6,.,CASSFTEQGNSPLHF,TGTGCCAGCAGCTTTACCGAGCAGGGTAATTCACCCCTCCACTTT
TRBV2,once,TRBJ1-5,.,CASSERPGQPQHF,TGTGCCAGCAGTGAACGACCGGGGCAGCCCCAGCATTTT
TRBV28,few,TRBJ1-5,.,CASRTEYSNQPQHF,TGTGCCAGCAGGACAGAGTATAGCAATCAGCCCCAGCATTTT
TRBV28,.,TRBJ1-2,TRBD1,CASTAYRGGYTF,TGTGCCAGCACCGCATACAGGGGCGGCTACACCTTC
TRBV7-2,.,TRBJ1-2,.,CASFVGGSNYGYTF,TGTGCCAGCTTTGTAGGGGGTAGTAACTATGGCTACACCTTC
TRBV4-3,.,TRBJ2-2,.,CASSQAGTGELFF,TGCGCCAGCAGCCAGGCGGGGACCGGGGAGCTGTTTTTT
TRBV28,once,TRBJ2-2,TRBD1,CASTLRPGTGFMGTNTGELFF,TGTGCCAGCACCCTTCGGCCCGGGACAGGGTTTATGGGGACGAACACCGGGGAGCTGTTTTTT
TRBV5-1,.,TRBJ2-1,.,CASSFETDRYNEQFF,TGCGCCAGCAGCTTCGAGACTGACCGCTACAATGAGCAGTTCTTC
TRBV18,.,TRBJ2-3,.,CASSSTIRQTTDTQYF,TGTGCCAGCTCATCGACTATTCGGCAAACCACAGATACGCAGTATTTT
TRBV15,.,TRBJ1-3,TRBD1,CATSSETRTGRSGNTIYF,TGTGCCACCAGCAGTGAAACCCGGACAGGGAGATCTGGAAACACCATATATTTT
TRBV27,once,TRBJ2-3,TRBD2,CASRSRRTSGSLDTQYF,TGTGCCAGCAGAAGCCGGAGGACTAGCGGGTCCCTAGATACGCAGTATTTT
TRBV30,.,TRBJ1-1,TRBD1,CAWYRQGVHAFF,TGTGCCTGGTATCGACAGGGGGTACACGCTTTCTTT
TRBV12-5,once,TRBJ1-1,.,CASGLERNTEAFF,TGTGCTAGTGGTTTGGAGAGGAACACTGAAGCTTTCTTT
TRBV6-5,.,TRBJ2-3,TRBD1,CASRKNRGVGDTQYF,TGTGCCAGCAGGAAAAACAGGGGTGTGGGAGATACGCAGTATTTT
TRBV6-5,.,TRBJ2-7,.,CASSYGGATREQYF,TGTGCCAGCAGTTATGGGGGGGCCACACGCGAGCAGTACTTC
TRBV28,few,TRBJ2-3,.,CASRKDYPSTDTQYF,TGTGCCAGCAGAAAGGACTATCCTAGCACAGATACGCAGTATTTT
TRBV5-6,.,TRBJ1-1,.,CASRRAKTEAFF,TGTGCCAGCAGGCGGGCTAAAACTGAAGCTTTCTTT
TRBV18,.,TRBJ2-4,TRBD2,CASSPSVSGVAKNIQYF,TGTGCCAGCTCGCCCAGTGTCAGCGGGGTAGCCAAAAACATTCAGTACTTC
TRBV9,.,TRBJ1-1,.,CASSPPTPPTEAFF,TGTGCCAGCAGCCCACCGACTCCTCCAACTGAAGCTTTCTTT
TRBV9,.,TRBJ1-6,.,CASSVSSASPLHF,TGTGCCAGCAGCGTGTCCAGTGCCTCACCCCTCCACTTT